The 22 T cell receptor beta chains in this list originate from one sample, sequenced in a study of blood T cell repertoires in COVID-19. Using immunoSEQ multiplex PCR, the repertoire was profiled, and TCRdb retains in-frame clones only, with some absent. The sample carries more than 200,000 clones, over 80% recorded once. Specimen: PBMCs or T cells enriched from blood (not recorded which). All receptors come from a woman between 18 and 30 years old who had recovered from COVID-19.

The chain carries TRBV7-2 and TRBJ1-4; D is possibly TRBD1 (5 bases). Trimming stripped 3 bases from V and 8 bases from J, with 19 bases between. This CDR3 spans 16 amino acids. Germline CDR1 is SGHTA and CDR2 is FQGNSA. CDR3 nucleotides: TGTGCCAGCAGCTTGCCGGGAGCCAGAAGGGACGAAAAACTGTTTTTT. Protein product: CASSLPGARRDEKLFF.

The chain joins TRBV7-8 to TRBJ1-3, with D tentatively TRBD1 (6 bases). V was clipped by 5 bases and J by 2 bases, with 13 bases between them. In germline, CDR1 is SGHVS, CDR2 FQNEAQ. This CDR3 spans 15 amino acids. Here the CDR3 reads CASSSQGTTGNTIYF. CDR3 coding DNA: TGTGCCAGCAGCAGCCAAGGGACAACTGGAAACACCATATATTTT.

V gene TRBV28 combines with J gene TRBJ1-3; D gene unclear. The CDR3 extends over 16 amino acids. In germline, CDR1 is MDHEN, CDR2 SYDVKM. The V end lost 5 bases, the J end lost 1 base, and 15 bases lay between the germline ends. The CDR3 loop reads CASSLNPRGSGNTIYF. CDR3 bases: TGTGCCAGCAGTCTAAACCCCCGGGGATCTGGAAACACCATATATTTT.

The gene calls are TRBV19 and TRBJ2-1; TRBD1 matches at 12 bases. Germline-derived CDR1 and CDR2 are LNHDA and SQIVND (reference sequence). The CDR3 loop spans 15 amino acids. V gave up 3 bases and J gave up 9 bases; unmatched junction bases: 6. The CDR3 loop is CASSIGTGGSSEQFF. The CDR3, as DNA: TGTGCCAGTAGTATTGGGACAGGGGGCTCTAGTGAGCAGTTCTTC. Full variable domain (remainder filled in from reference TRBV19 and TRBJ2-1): DGGITQSPKYLFRKEGQNVTLSCEQNLNHDAMYWYRQDPGQGLRLIYYSQIVNDFQKGDIAEGYSVSREKKESFPLTVTSAQKNPTAFYLCASSIGTGGSSEQFFGPGTRLTVL.

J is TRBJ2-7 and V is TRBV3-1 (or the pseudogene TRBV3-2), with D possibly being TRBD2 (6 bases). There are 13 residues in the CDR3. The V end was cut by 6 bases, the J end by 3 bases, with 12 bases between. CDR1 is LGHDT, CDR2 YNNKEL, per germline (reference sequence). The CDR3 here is CASSGGLIYEQYF. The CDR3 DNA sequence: TGTGCCAGCAGTGGGGGACTGATCTACGAGCAGTACTTC.

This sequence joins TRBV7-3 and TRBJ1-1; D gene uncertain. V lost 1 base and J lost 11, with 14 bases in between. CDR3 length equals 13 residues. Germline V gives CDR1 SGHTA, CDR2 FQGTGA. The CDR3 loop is CASSLRNGREAFF. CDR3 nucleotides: TGTGCCAGCAGCTTAAGGAATGGCCGGGAGGCTTTCTTT.

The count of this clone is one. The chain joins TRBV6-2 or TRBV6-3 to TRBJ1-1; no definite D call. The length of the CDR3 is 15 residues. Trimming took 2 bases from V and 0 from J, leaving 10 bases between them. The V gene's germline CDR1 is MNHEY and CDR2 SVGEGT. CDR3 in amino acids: CASSYERRVNTEAFF. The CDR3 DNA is TGTGCCAGCAGTTACGAACGGCGGGTGAACACTGAAGCTTTCTTT.

The CDR3 region is CATSDPTGGRYTF. The CDR3, as DNA: TGTGCCACCAGTGATCCGACAGGGGGCCGCTACACCTTC. This rearrangement joins TRBV24-1 to TRBJ1-2; 10 bases are a match to TRBD1. CDR1 is KGHDR and CDR2 is SFDVKD in the germline V gene. The CDR3 runs to 13 residues. Trimming removed 3 bases from V and 9 bases from J; junction bases left unmatched: 3.

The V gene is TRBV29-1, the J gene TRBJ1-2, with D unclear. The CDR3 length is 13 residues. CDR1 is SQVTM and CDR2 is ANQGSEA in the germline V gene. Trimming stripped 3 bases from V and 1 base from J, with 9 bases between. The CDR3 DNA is TGCAGCGTTGAGAGCGGAGATAACTATGGCTACACCTTC. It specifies CSVESGDNYGYTF.

CDR3 sequence reads: CASSENVRQTGANVLTF. The CDR3 nucleotides read TGTGCCAGCAGTGAAAACGTCCGACAAACTGGGGCCAACGTCCTGACTTTC. The chain links TRBV6-1 to TRBJ2-6; D remains unclear. Germline CDR1 is MNHNS and CDR2 is SASEGT. The CDR3 has 17 residues. Deletions cut 2 bases from V and 2 bases from J, with 13 bases between.

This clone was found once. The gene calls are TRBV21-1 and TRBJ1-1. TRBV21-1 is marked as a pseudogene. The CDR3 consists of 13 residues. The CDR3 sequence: CASTHGGGTEAFF. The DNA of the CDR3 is TGTGCCAGCACCCACGGGGGGGGAACTGAAGCTTTCTTT.

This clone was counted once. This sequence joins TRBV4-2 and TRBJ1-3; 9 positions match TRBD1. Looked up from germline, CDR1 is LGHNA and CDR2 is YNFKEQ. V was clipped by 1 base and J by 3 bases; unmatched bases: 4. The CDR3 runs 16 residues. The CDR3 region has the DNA TGTGCCAGCAGCCAAGGGAACAGGGGGCATGGAAACACCATATATTTT. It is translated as CASSQGNRGHGNTIYF.

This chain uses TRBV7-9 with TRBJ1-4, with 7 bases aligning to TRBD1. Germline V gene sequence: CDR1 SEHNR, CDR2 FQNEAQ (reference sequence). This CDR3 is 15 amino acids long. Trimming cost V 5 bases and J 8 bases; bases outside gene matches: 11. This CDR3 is CASSQTGTVQEKLFF. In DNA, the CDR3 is TGTGCCAGCAGCCAGACCGGGACAGTCCAGGAAAAACTGTTTTTT.

The CDR3 region is CASSPVLARTNEKLFF. The CDR3 nucleotides read TGTGCCAGCTCACCGGTTCTTGCGAGAACTAATGAAAAACTGTTTTTT. The chain is built from TRBV18 and TRBJ1-4; D is unresolved. The CDR3 extends over 16 amino acids. The germline V gene has CDR1 KGHSH and CDR2 LQKENI. V was clipped by 3 bases and J by 1 base, with 12 bases between them.

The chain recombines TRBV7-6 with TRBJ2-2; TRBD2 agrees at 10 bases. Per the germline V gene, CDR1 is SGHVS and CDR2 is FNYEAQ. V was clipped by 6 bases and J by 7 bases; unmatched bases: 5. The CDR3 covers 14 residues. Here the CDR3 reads CASRASGSVGELFF. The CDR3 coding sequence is TGTGCCAGCAGAGCTAGCGGGAGTGTCGGGGAGCTGTTTTTT.

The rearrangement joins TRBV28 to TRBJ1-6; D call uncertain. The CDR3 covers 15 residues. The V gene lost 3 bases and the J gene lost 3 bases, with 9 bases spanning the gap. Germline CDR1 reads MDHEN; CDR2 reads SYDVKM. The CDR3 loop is CASSFVGDYNSPLHF. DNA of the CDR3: TGTGCCAGCAGTTTCGTGGGAGACTATAATTCACCCCTCCACTTT.

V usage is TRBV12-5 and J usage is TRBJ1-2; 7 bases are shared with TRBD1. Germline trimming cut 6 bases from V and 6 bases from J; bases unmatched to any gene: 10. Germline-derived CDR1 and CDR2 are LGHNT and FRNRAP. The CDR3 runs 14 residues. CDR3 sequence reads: CASGGSGGGDGYTF. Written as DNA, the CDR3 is TGTGCTAGTGGCGGGAGTGGAGGGGGCGATGGCTACACCTTC.

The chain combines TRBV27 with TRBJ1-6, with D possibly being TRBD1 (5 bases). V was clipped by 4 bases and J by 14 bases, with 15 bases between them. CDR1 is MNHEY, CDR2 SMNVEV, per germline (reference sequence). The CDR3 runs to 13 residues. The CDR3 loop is CASSCQGCRALHF. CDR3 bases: TGTGCCAGCAGTTGCCAGGGTTGTAGGGCCCTCCACTTT.

The CDR3 DNA reads TGTGCCAGCAGTCCAACTCGACAGTACCAAGAGACCCAGTACTTC. Its protein is CASSPTRQYQETQYF. The rearrangement links TRBV27 to TRBJ2-5; D may be TRBD1 (5 bases). The CDR3 is 15 amino acids. Trimming shortened V by 5 bases and J by 0 bases, and 13 bases separated the two germline ends. Germline values: CDR1 MNHEY, CDR2 SMNVEV (reference sequence).

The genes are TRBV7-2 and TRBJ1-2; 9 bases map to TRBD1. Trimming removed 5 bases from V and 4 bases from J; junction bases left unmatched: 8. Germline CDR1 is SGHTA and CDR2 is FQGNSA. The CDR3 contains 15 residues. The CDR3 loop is CASSNTGGASYGYTF. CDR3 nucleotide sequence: TGTGCCAGCAGCAATACAGGGGGCGCTTCCTATGGCTACACCTTC.

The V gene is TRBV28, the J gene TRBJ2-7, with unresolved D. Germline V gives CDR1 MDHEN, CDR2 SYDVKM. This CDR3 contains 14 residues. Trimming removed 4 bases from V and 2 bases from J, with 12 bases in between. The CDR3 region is CASSSTVPTYEQYF. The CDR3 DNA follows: TGTGCCAGCAGTTCTACAGTTCCCACCTACGAGCAGTACTTC.

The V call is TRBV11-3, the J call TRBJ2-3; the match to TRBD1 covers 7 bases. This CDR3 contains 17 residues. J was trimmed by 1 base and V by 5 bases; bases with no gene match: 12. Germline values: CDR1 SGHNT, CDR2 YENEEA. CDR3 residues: CASSRYRGRTGTDTQYF. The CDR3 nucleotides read TGTGCCAGCAGCCGGTACAGGGGACGAACGGGCACAGATACGCAGTATTTT.